Listed below are T cell receptor beta chains from one sample, sequenced in a study of blood T cell repertoires in COVID-19. Assay: immunoSEQ multiplex PCR; the TCRdb copy retains only in-frame clones and omits some. The sample shows around 130,000 clones, roughly 80% of them seen only once. Sample: PBMCs or T cells enriched from blood (not recorded which). These receptors all come from a man aged 30 to 39 who had recovered from COVID-19. Both conserved end residues are part of each CDR3. A D gene is named only where the DNA matches it firmly. Only part of the rows carry a size: once, few, many, or a class if the clone is expanded.

abundance | len | d_gene | j_gene | v_gene | CDR3nt | CDR3aa
many | 16 | - | TRBJ1-3 | TRBV11-3 | TGTGCCAGCAGCTTAGATGGACAGAACTCTGGAAACACCATATATTTT | CASSLDGQNSGNTIYF
- | 13 | - | TRBJ1-1 | TRBV11-2 | TGTGCCAGCAGCTTAGATAGGCAGGGTGAAGCTTTCTTT | CASSLDRQGEAFF
- | 13 | TRBD1 | TRBJ1-5 | TRBV29-1 | TGCAGCGTTGACTGGGGACAGGGTACGCCCCAGCATTTT | CSVDWGQGTPQHF
- | 15 | - | TRBJ2-3 | TRBV27 | TGTGCCAGCAGTTTAAGGACTACCGGGGCAGATACGCAGTATTTT | CASSLRTTGADTQYF
- | 13 | - | TRBJ1-2 | TRBV3-1/TRBV3-2 | TGTGCCAGCAGCCAAACTGGTGTCTATGGCTACACCTTC | CASSQTGVYGYTF
once | 15 | TRBD2 | TRBJ2-3 | TRBV4-1 | TGCGCCAGCAGCCCTAGGACTAGCGGCACAGATACGCAGTATTTT | CASSPRTSGTDTQYF
- | 14 | TRBD1 | TRBJ1-1 | TRBV19 | TGTGCCACCCAACAGGGGTTTGCTGATAATAGAGCTTTCTTT | CATQQGFADNRAFF
- | 17 | TRBD2 | TRBJ2-2 | TRBV9 | TGTGCCAGCAGCGTAATGTCTAGCGGGAGTACGACCGGGGAGCTGTTTTTT | CASSVMSSGSTTGELFF
- | 15 | TRBD1 | TRBJ2-7 | TRBV6-5 | TGTGCCAGCAGTTCGATTGGGACAGGGTACTACGAGCAGTACTTC | CASSSIGTGYYEQYF
- | 16 | - | TRBJ2-3 | TRBV11-1 | TGTGCCAGCAGCTTAGTAAGGCACGGACACACAGATACGCAGTATTTT | CASSLVRHGHTDTQYF
once | 10 | TRBD1 | TRBJ1-2 | TRBV29-1 | TGCAGCGTTGGGGACAGGGGCTACACCTTC | CSVGDRGYTF
- | 13 | - | TRBJ1-1 | TRBV30 | TGTGCCTGGAGAGGTAGACGGGACACTGAAGCTTTCTTT | CAWRGRRDTEAFF
few | 15 | - | TRBJ1-1 | TRBV7-9 | TGTGCCAGCAGCTTAGTCGGGGTAGGGTACACTGAAGCTTTCTTT | CASSLVGVGYTEAFF
- | 18 | TRBD1 | TRBJ1-2 | TRBV7-9 | TGTGCCAGCAGCTTAGTCCTTAACCACGGACAGGGGGCGCGGGGCTACACCTTC | CASSLVLNHGQGARGYTF